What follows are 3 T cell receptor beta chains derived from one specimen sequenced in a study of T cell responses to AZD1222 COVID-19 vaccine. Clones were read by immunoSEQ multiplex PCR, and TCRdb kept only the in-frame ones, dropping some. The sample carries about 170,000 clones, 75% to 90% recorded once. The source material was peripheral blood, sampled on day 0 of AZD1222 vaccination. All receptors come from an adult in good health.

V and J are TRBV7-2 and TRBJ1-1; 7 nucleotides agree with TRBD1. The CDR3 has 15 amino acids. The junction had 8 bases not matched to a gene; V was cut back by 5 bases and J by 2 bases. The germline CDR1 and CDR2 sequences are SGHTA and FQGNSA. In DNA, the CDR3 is TGTGCCAGCAGCCTAGGGGACAGCTTCAACACTGAAGCTTTCTTT. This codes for CASSLGDSFNTEAFF.

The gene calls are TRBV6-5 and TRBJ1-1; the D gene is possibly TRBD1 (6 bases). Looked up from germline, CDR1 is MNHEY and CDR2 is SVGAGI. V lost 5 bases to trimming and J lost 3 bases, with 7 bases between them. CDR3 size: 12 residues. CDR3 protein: CASSPGDTEAFF. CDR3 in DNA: TGTGCCAGCAGTCCAGGGGACACTGAAGCTTTCTTT.

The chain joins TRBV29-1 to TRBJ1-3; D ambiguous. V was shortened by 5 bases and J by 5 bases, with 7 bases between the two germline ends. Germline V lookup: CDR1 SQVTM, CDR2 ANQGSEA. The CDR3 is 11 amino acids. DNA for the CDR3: TGCAGCGTTTTCTCGAGAAACACCATATATTTT. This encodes CSVFSRNTIYF.